The 15 T cell receptor beta chains given below trace back to one sample, sequenced in a study of PD-1 blockade in classical Hodgkin lymphoma. Every single patient, without exception, relapsed after autologous stem cell transplantation, and brentuximab vedotin exposure varied. Clones were read by immunoSEQ multiplex PCR, and TCRdb kept only the in-frame ones, dropping some. The sample lists over 10,000 clones; more than 85% were seen once. Specimen: peripheral blood mononuclear cells (PBMCs), collected at baseline. The receptor set was obtained from a human donor with classical Hodgkin lymphoma.

V is TRBV27 and J is TRBJ1-1, with 7 bases identical to TRBD1. With V trimmed by 2 bases and J by 3 bases, 6 bases remained unmatched. The length of the CDR3 is 15 residues. CDR1 is MNHEY and CDR2 is SMNVEV in the germline V gene (reference sequence). This chain's CDR3 is CASSLGAGGDTEAFF. CDR3 in DNA: TGTGCCAGCAGTTTAGGGGCAGGGGGGGACACTGAAGCTTTCTTT.

This chain uses TRBV29-1 with TRBJ2-1; D remains ambiguous. The CDR3 contains 13 residues. CDR1 and CDR2 from the germline V gene are SQVTM and ANQGSEA. V lost 6 bases, J lost 5 bases, and 14 bases lay in between. CDR3 amino acids: CSVEKDKDNEQFF. The CDR3 DNA reads TGCAGCGTGGAAAAGGATAAGGACAATGAGCAGTTCTTC.

The chain uses TRBV5-4 and TRBJ2-7, with no clear D. Trimming removed 2 bases from V and 1 base from J, with 10 bases in between. CDR3 size: 14 residues. The V gene's germline CDR1 is SGHNT and CDR2 YYREEE (reference sequence). CDR3 sequence reads: CASSFRQKSYEQYF. The CDR3 coding sequence is TGTGCCAGCAGCTTTCGGCAGAAGTCCTACGAGCAGTACTTC.

About this clone itself: At one of its ends the junction is not consistent with the germline gene, which may arise from a read error. The J gene is TRBJ2-7, the V gene TRBV30; D not resolved. This CDR3 has 14 residues. Germline-derived CDR1 and CDR2 are GTSNPN and SVGIG (reference sequence). The CDR3 spells CAWRERKGSHEQYF. CDR3 nucleotides: TGTGCCTGGAGAGAGAGGAAGGGCTCCCACGAGCAGTACTTC.

The chain couples TRBV13 to TRBJ1-3; D may be TRBD1 (5 bases). Trimming pared 5 bases from V and 2 bases from J, leaving 16 bases between. CDR1 is PRHDT and CDR2 is FYEKMQ in the germline V gene (reference sequence). CDR3 length: 16 amino acids. The CDR3 is CASSPNPSGPGNTIYF. The CDR3 DNA reads as TGTGCCAGCAGCCCTAACCCCTCGGGGCCTGGAAACACCATATATTTT. The full variable domain, with the rest looked up from reference TRBV13 and TRBJ1-3, is AAGVIQSPRHLIKEKRETATLKCYPIPRHDTVYWYQQGPGQDPQFLISFYEKMQSDKGSIPDRFSAQQFSDYHSELNMSSLELGDSALYFCASSPNPSGPGNTIYFGEGSWLTVV.

V usage is TRBV19 and J usage is TRBJ1-2, with TRBD1 matching 8 bases. In germline, CDR1 is LNHDA, CDR2 SQIVND (reference sequence). The trim removed 6 bases at V and 8 bases at J, leaving 23 bases unmatched. This CDR3 is built from 18 residues. The CDR3 region has the DNA TGTGCCAGTAGAACCACTAGGACAGGGCGGGAGGCCAGAAGAGGCTACACCTTC. Translation gives CASRTTRTGREARRGYTF.

The chain carries TRBV13 and TRBJ2-2, with a tentative D call TRBD1 (5 bases). Germline lookup yields CDR1 PRHDT and CDR2 FYEKMQ (reference sequence). Deletions cut 1 base from V and 8 bases from J, with 8 bases between. This CDR3 region has 13 residues. CDR3 amino acids: CASSLEGSGELFF. In DNA form, the CDR3 reads TGTGCCAGCAGCTTAGAGGGGTCGGGGGAGCTGTTTTTT.

This rearrangement joins TRBV11-1 to TRBJ2-2; TRBD2 matches at 11 bases. The V and J ends lost 1 base and 4 bases, in that order; junction bases with no gene match: 2. This CDR3 is built from 16 residues. Germline V gene lookup returns CDR1 SGHAT and CDR2 FQDESV (reference sequence). The CDR3 DNA reads TGTGCCAGCAGCTTAGTAGCGGGAGGGCCCACCGGGGAGCTGTTTTTT. Amino acid sequence: CASSLVAGGPTGELFF.

V and J are TRBV27 and TRBJ2-5, with 12 bases aligning to TRBD2. Unmatched junction bases numbered 13, after V lost 6 bases and J lost 2 bases. Germline values: CDR1 MNHEY, CDR2 SMNVEV (reference sequence). This CDR3 contains 18 residues. Here the CDR3 reads CASSPGLAGYRGQETQYF. The CDR3, as DNA: TGTGCCAGCAGCCCCGGACTAGCGGGATACCGGGGGCAAGAGACCCAGTACTTC.

This rearrangement joins TRBV10-3 to TRBJ2-1; 7 bases agree with TRBD1. V shed 5 bases, J shed 0 bases, and the junction held 4 bases outside the gene matches. The CDR3 sequence is 15 residues long. From germline, CDR1 is ENHRY and CDR2 SYGVKD. The CDR3 region is CAISLRGSSYNEQFF. DNA of the CDR3: TGTGCCATCAGTCTCAGGGGGAGCTCCTACAATGAGCAGTTCTTC.

This chain links TRBV27 with TRBJ2-7, with 7 positions matching TRBD1. The V gene's germline CDR1 is MNHEY and CDR2 SMNVEV (reference sequence). Trimming took 3 bases from V and 4 from J; bases not matched to a gene: 6. This CDR3 is built from 14 residues. This chain's CDR3 is CASSFHSGGYEQYF. The CDR3 DNA sequence: TGTGCCAGCAGTTTTCACTCAGGGGGTTACGAGCAGTACTTC.

V is TRBV11-1 and J is TRBJ1-2, with D unclear. The CDR3 runs 13 residues. Germline V gene data show CDR1 as SGHAT and CDR2 as FQDESV (reference sequence). V was pared by 4 bases and J by 4 bases, with 10 bases between. The CDR3 DNA reads TGTGCCAGCAGCTCCGGATTGGGCTATGGCTACACCTTC. The encoded protein is CASSSGLGYGYTF.

The V call is TRBV4-2, the J call TRBJ1-1, with 7 bases that match TRBD1. With 4 bases clipped from V and 4 bases from J, the junction kept 3 bases outside the gene matches. This CDR3 has 13 amino acids. CDR1 and CDR2 (germline): LGHNA, YNFKEQ. The CDR3 here is CASSRQGPTEAFF. The CDR3 nucleotides are TGTGCCAGCAGCCGACAGGGCCCCACTGAAGCTTTCTTT.

This chain links TRBV6-5 with TRBJ1-3; no clear D gene. Germline V gives CDR1 MNHEY, CDR2 SVGAGI. The CDR3 runs 15 residues. The V and J ends lost 6 bases and 0 bases respectively, with 12 bases between them. The CDR3 reads CASSPRDLSGNTIYF. CDR3 bases: TGTGCCAGCAGCCCCCGGGATCTCTCTGGAAACACCATATATTTT.

The chain recombines TRBV5-1 with TRBJ2-1; maybe TRBD2 (6 bases). This CDR3 region has 11 residues. The V end lost 7 bases, the J end lost 5 bases, and 7 bases lay between the germline ends. Germline assignment: CDR1 SGHRS and CDR2 YFSETQ. CDR3 in amino acids: CASRRDNEQFF. CDR3 bases: TGCGCCAGCCGGAGGGACAATGAGCAGTTCTTC.